This T cell receptor beta chain comes out of a study of T cell responses to AZD1222 COVID-19 vaccine. General study points: Repertoire sampling occurred only after the peak T cell response.

Concerning this clone: Its antigen is still unknown.

Only in-frame clones appear in the TCRdb table, and some are missing; sequencing was by immunoSEQ multiplex PCR. The sample has fewer than 110,000 clones; 86% are singletons. Germline V gene data show CDR1 as SGHVS and CDR2 as FQNEAQ. V lost 3 bases, J lost 4 bases, and 12 bases lay in between. This CDR3 region has 14 residues. This TCR derives from an adult in good health. The sample was peripheral blood, taken on day 0 of AZD1222 vaccination. This chain links TRBV7-8 with TRBJ1-1; maybe TRBD1 (5 bases). The CDR3 reads CASSLGGYGTEAFF. The CDR3 DNA is TGTGCCAGCAGCTTGGGGGGGTATGGCACTGAAGCTTTCTTT.